This T cell receptor (beta chain) derives from a study of cytomegalovirus exposure and HLA in healthy donors (dated by TCRdb to 2015 to 2018). Background on the whole study: An earlier analysis of fewer than 750 of the donors reported approximately 280 Gb of sequence data and 117 million unique TCR beta sequences obtained from approximately 180 million T cells. Roughly 300 gigabases of sequencing data and around 85 million unique TCR sequences made up an early release that covered approximately 650 HLA-typed donors. Of the roughly 400 genotyped donors, 81% fell in the genetic ancestry cluster associated with self-reported Caucasian donors. The aim of the study was to test whether cataloging public T cell receptors could identify signatures of past pathogen exposure. The study used immunosequencing to profile the T cell repertoires of about 670 subjects and linked those repertoires to cytomegalovirus serostatus. A separate validation cohort of roughly 120 different subjects was used in addition to the 666-subject first cohort. To predict cytomegalovirus infection status, the study combined high-throughput TCR immunosequencing, statistical association of individual TCRs with disease status, and machine learning. To study patterns of TCR occurrence, a later analysis re-analyzed previously published TCR beta repertoires from around 700 donors and added high-resolution HLA genotyping. Rather than drawing on any new phenotypic data, the later analysis identified candidate immune exposures from TCR beta sequences and the way those sequences occurred across donors. To decide whether each TCR beta V gene segment behaved as functional or pseudogenic, an earlier analysis of 587 of the donors relied on high-throughput TCR beta sequencing. Donor age, sex, ethnicity and CMV serostatus were compiled alongside the repertoire data. A later genetic analysis used genome-wide SNP genotypes for about 60% of the 666 donors, treating that subset as a discovery cohort. All discovery cohort repertoires had been generated on a single sequencing platform. HLA typing covered class I and class II loci at four-digit resolution. The number of typed donors differed by locus: roughly 620-630 for A, B, C, DRB1 and DQB1; approximately 520 for DQA1; roughly 600 for DPA1; and about 450 for DPB1. Because of strong linkage in the cohort, four or five DR-DQ haplotypes were treated as single units for association and clustering. Among about 410 genotyped donors of the cohort, an average of approximately 200,000 unique TCR beta nucleotide sequences was sequenced per donor, of which about 18% were non-productive.

General study outcomes and caveats: Compared with the 666-donor mean, donors in an Asian-associated ancestry cluster had fewer N-insertions in productive TCRs, according to a later genetic analysis. Immune exposure information for the cohort was limited to CMV serostatus. A later analysis found that most CMV-associated TCR beta chains appeared HLA-restricted, with HLA associations seemingly driven largely by CMV exposure. Most TCR sequences were seen in very few donors, while some public TCRs were found in many individuals. A later genetic analysis associated a missense DCLRE1C variant with V-gene and J-gene trimming of TCR beta chains, and an independent cohort replicated the association. Correlated functional status among segregating V segments might be attributable to linkage disequilibrium, but an unknown experimental factor could not be ruled out. According to a later analysis, TCR association rates differed among HLA loci, with DRB1 alleles showing the most associated TCRs and HLA-C alleles showing the fewest. The authors suggested that the approach could potentially be extended to other disease states and immunological phenotypes. Roughly uniform sequencing depth across donors was assumed in presence/absence analyses, although this assumption may not hold. Compared with equally common non-associated chains, HLA-associated TCR beta chains in a later analysis were more clonally expanded and had lower generation probabilities. According to a later analysis, parvovirus B19, influenza, CMV and Epstein-Barr virus appeared linked to several top co-occurrence clusters. HLA typing was unavailable for some donors at each locus, so association tests used only the typed subset. Some IMGT-functional V segments, including TRBV6-2 and TRBV6-3, could not be told apart with the 87-base-pair reads, so those segments were excluded. The earlier analysis of approximately 590 of the donors excluded approximately 17 rarely observed V segments, including chromosome 9 orphons, because counts were too low. In vitro tests confirmed that a few of the cytomegalovirus-associated TCR beta chains recognize cytomegalovirus antigens. A later analysis associated 15,000 to 20,000 TCR beta sequences with specific HLA alleles at a false discovery rate of 0.05. A group of highly shared sequence variants was considered likely to be a technical artifact of the sequencing pipeline. Cytomegalovirus status was reported to be diagnosed by the classifier with high specificity and sensitivity in both the original and validation cohorts. Strong co-occurrence of HLA alleles, especially DR and DQ, made assigning TCR associations to individual alleles difficult. A total of 150 to 200 TCR beta chains were listed by the study as associated with cytomegalovirus. A further reported finding was that TCR beta sequences accurately predicted the HLA-A and HLA-B alleles for most subjects in the first cohort. In this cohort, only TCR beta chains were sequenced, and detectable features were limited by the absence of alpha or paired-chain data. Broadly in line with IMGT annotations, most TCR beta V segments showed up in productive rearrangements about 87% or about 30% of the time in an earlier analysis of approximately 640 of the donors.

Including the terminal cysteine and phenylalanine, the CDR3 comprises 14 residues. Left in the record is the CDR3 DNA by itself, 42 bases read in frame from the first base. CDR1 and CDR2 are drawn from the germline V gene (reference sequence): SEHNR, FQNEAQ. V loses 3 bases of germline sequence and J loses 5 bases, and the interval between the two ends is 12 bases. This clone was seen just once. It lacks a known antigen. Within one base of it there is no much larger clone, and no base qualities were kept. The method behind the library was the immunoSEQ multiplex PCR assay. The multiplex PCR relied on a mix of 60 forward primers for TCR Vbeta segments and 13 reverse primers for TCR Jbeta segments. Amplification of the CDR3 region of rearranged TCR beta genes was performed with a multiplex PCR assay on genomic DNA. On the Illumina HiSeq System, the amplified TCR beta libraries were sequenced as 87-base-pair reads. In the source study's methods: A later analysis tallied 75 million to 95 million unique TCR beta chains across the approximately 670 repertoires, and roughly 11 million of those chains were shared by two or more donors. Raw reads were error-corrected and collapsed into unique sequences with a nearest-neighbor algorithm that merged closely related sequences to remove PCR and sequencing errors. Alignment of CDR3 sequences to IMGT reference sequences was used to assign V, D and J gene segments. For a sequence to be retained, a match of at least six nucleotides to both a V gene segment and a J gene segment was required. A rearrangement was called productive if the CDR3 had no stop codons and remained in frame with V and J, and every other rearrangement was called non-productive. CDR3 was defined by IMGT convention, running from the second conserved V-encoded cysteine to the conserved J-encoded phenylalanine. In an earlier analysis of roughly 580 of the donors, sequences lacking an unambiguous match to a single V gene segment were excluded. In an earlier analysis of approximately 550 of the donors, V segments were called functional above 56.7% productive rearrangements and were called segregating when the between-donor standard deviation exceeded 5%. A statistical classification framework was developed to diagnose cytomegalovirus status using the catalog of TCR beta chain sequences. A later analysis assigned V and J genes by comparing TCR nucleotide sequences with IMGT/GENE-DB human TR gene sequences. Using the TCRdist pipeline, a later analysis assigned CDR3 sequences along with most-parsimonious VDJ recombination scenarios. In a later analysis, each TCR beta chain was defined by its CDR3 amino acid sequence together with its V-gene family, and reads without a unique V-gene family were excluded. As a way to deal with suspected cross-contamination and a sequencing artifact, a later analysis dropped approximately 590 nucleotide sequences that were highly shared and had low generation probability. In a later analysis, a clonal expansion index was calculated for each public chain from normalized within-repertoire ranks of inferred template counts. In a later analysis, generation probabilities were computed with a VDJ recombination model fitted to out-of-frame rearrangements, and the resulting probabilities were checked against IGoR. Hypergeometric tests were used in a later analysis to score TCR-TCR, TCR-HLA and TCR-CMV co-occurrence, with a repertoire-size bias correction applied to the TCR pairs. To estimate false discovery rates, a later analysis permuted the HLA or CMV assignments 20 times. In a later analysis, co-occurring TCRs were grouped using DBSCAN, with TCRdist sequence similarity added in when clustering inside HLA-allele-positive subsets. For co-occurrence clustering, repertoires with fewer than 30,000 or more than 120,000 public chains were excluded, along with four to six repertoires with anomalous nucleotide sharing. Not all clones reach the TCRdb copy of this immuneACCESS table, which keeps in-frame sequences only. Checked studies attribute under half of the gap to unresolved V genes and leave the rest unexplained. V, J and clone size were drawn from that table, and D and trimming were deduced from the DNA. Across this sample there are 100,000 to 150,000 clones, with approximately 87% seen only once. The ten biggest clones cover 20% of the sample.

In total, approximately 700 healthy bone marrow donors made up the cohort. All cohort members were sampled while nominally healthy, although unrecorded immune exposures were likely present. The donor was CMV seropositive and belonged to the group of over 250 seropositive cohort members. Every donor gave a peripheral blood sample, and the peripheral blood mononuclear cells from that sample were used for TCR beta sequencing. The Qiagen DNeasy Blood Extraction Kit was used to extract genomic DNA from the blood cell samples. The sample taken for sequencing was PBMCs. The sequence joins TRBV7-9 to TRBJ2-3; D gene: possibly TRBD2, on 5 matching bases. The receptor comes from a man aged 18 to 30 in good health and CMV-seropositive. At the DNA level, the sequence is TGTGCCAGCAGCTTTTCAGCGGATGTAGATACGCAGTATTTT. This yields the protein CASSFSADVDTQYF.